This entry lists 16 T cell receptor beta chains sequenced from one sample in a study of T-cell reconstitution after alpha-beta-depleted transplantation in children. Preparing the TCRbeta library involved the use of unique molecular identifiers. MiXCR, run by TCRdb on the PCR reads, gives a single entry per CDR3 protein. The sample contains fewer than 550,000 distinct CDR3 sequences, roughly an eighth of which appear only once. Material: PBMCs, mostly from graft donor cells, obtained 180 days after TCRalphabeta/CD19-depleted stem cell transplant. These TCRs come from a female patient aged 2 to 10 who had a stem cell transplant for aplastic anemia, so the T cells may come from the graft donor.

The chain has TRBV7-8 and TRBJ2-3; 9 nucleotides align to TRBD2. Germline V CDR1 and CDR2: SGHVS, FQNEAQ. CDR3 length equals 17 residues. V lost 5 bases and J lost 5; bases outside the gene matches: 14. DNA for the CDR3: TGTGCCAGCAGCCCCACTCTTTTAGCGGGAGTCGGAGATACGCAGTATTTT. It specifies CASSPTLLAGVGDTQYF.

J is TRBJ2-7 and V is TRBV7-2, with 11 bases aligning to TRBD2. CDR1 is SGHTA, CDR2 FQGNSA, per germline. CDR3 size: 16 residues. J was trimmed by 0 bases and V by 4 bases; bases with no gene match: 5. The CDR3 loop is CASSSRTSGYSYEQYV. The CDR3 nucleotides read TGTGCCAGCAGCTCCCGGACTAGCGGGTACTCCTACGAGCAGTACGTC.

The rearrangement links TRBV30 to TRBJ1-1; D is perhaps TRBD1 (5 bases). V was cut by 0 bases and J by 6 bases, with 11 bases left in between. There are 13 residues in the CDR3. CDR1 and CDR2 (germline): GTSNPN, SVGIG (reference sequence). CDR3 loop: CAWSVLRGAEAFF. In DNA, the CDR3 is TGTGCCTGGAGTGTACTGAGGGGCGCTGAAGCTTTCTTT.

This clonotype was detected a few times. CDR3 protein: CASSLVGERGQPQHF. For the CDR3, the DNA is TGCGCCAGCAGCTTGGTGGGGGAACGAGGGCAGCCCCAGCATTTT. This chain connects TRBV5-1 to TRBJ1-5, with a tentative D call TRBD1 (5 bases). Deletions cut 0 bases from V and 7 bases from J, with 14 bases between. Germline CDR1 and CDR2: SGHRS and YFSETQ. The CDR3 runs 15 residues.

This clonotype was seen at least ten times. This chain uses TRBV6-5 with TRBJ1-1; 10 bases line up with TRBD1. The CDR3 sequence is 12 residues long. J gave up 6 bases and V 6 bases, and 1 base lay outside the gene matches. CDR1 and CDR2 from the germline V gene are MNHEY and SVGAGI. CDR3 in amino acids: CASSGQGAEAFF. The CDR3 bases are TGTGCCAGCAGCGGACAGGGGGCTGAAGCTTTCTTT.

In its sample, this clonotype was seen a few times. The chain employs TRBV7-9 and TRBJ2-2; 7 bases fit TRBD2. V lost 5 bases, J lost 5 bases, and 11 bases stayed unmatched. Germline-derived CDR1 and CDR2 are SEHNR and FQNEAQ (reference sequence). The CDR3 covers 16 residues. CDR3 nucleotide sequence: TGTGCCAGCAGCCCGACTGGACTAGGTCTTACCGGGGAGCTGTTTTTT. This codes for CASSPTGLGLTGELFF.

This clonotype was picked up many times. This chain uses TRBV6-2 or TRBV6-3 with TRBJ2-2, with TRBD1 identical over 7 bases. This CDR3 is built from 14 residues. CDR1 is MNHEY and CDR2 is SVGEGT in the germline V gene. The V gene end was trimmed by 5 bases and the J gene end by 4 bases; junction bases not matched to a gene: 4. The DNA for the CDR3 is TGTGCCAGCAGTAGGGGACAGCGCACCGGGGAGCTGTTTTTT. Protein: CASSRGQRTGELFF.

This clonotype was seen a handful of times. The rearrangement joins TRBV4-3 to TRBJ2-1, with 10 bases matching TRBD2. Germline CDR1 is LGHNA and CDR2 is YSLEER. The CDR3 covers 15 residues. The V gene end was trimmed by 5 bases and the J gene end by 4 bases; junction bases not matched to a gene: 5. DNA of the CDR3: TGCGCCAGCAGCTTTACTAGCGGGGATTACAATGAGCAGTTCTTC. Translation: CASSFTSGDYNEQFF.

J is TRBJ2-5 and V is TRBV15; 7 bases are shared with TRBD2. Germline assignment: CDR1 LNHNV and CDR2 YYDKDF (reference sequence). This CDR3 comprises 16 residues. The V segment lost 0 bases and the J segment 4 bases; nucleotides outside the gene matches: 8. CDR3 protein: CATSRETSPGLETQYF. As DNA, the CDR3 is TGTGCCACCAGCAGAGAGACTAGCCCCGGATTAGAGACCCAGTACTTC.

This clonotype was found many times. CDR3 sequence (DNA): TGTGCCAGCAGTCCCAGGGTCTTGGAAGAGACCCAGTACTTC. Encoded protein: CASSPRVLEETQYF. The V and J genes are TRBV28 and TRBJ2-5; D may be TRBD1 (5 bases). The CDR3 consists of 14 residues. Deletions cut 5 bases from V and 3 bases from J, with 13 bases between. In germline, CDR1 is MDHEN, CDR2 SYDVKM.

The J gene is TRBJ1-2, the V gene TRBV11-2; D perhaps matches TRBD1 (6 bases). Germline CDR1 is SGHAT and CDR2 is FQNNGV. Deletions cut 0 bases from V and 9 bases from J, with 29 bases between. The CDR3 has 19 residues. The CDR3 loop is CASSLDWAPDSGGWVRYTF. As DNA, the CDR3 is TGTGCCAGCAGCTTAGATTGGGCCCCGGACAGTGGGGGCTGGGTGCGCTACACCTTC.

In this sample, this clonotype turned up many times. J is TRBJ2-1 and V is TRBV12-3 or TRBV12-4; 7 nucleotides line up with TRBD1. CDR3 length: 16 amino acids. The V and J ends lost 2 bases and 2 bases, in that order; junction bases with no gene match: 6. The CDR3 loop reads CASSLRQGTPYNEQFF. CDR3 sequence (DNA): TGTGCCAGCAGTTTACGACAGGGAACCCCCTACAATGAGCAGTTCTTC.

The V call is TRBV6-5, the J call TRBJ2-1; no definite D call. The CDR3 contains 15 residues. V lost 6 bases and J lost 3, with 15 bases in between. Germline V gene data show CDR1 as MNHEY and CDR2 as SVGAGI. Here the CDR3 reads CASSDSPSGYNEQFF. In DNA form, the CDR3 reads TGTGCCAGCAGCGACTCCCCCTCGGGCTACAATGAGCAGTTCTTC.

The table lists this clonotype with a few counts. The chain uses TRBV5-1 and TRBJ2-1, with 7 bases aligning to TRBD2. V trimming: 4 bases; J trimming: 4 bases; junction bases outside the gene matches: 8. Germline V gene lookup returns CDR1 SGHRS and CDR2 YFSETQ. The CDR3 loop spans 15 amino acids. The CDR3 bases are TGCGCCAGCAGCGTGGCGGGAGAAGGGTACAATGAGCAGTTCTTC. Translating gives CASSVAGEGYNEQFF.

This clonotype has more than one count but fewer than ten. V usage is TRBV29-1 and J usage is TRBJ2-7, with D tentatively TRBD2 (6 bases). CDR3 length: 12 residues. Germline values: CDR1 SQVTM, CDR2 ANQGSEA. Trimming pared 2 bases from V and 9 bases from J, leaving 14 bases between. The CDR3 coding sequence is TGCAGCGTTGAATTGGGACGGGAGAGGCAGTACTTC. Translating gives CSVELGRERQYF.

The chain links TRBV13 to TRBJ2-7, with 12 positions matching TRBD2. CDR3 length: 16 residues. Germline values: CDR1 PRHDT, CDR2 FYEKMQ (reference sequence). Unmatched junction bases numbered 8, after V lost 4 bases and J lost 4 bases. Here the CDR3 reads CASSSTLTSGSYEQYF. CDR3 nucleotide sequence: TGTGCCAGCAGCTCGACGTTGACTAGCGGGAGTTACGAGCAGTACTTC.